One T cell receptor (beta chain) is described in this entry. The entry originates in a study of blood T cell repertoires in COVID-19. Study information: Some COVID-19 samples were acute and others convalescent; all came from the United States, Italy and Spain. T cells, B-cell-depleted T cells, or PBMCs supplied cDNA or gDNA.

J gave up 2 bases and V 9 bases, and 17 bases lay outside the gene matches. The germline V gene has CDR1 LNHNV and CDR2 YYDKDF (reference sequence). This CDR3 region has 18 residues. In the study's own analysis: Amplifying reference gene primers gave estimates of nucleated cell counts. Sequencing was performed with immunoSEQ multiplex PCR; in TCRdb, only in-frame clones are kept and a portion is missing. D and trimming come from the DNA, and the V and J calls and clone size come from that table. The sample includes about 200,000 clones, roughly nine tenths seen only once; the top ten take roughly 0.78%.

Specimen: peripheral blood. The chain links TRBV15 to TRBJ1-5; 9 bases match TRBD1. This TCR came from a woman between 65 and 79 years old with acute or convalescent COVID-19. The CDR3 protein is CATLEQGASHVGNQPQHF. In DNA, the CDR3 is TGTGCCACTCTGGAACAGGGGGCGAGTCACGTTGGCAATCAGCCCCAGCATTTT.